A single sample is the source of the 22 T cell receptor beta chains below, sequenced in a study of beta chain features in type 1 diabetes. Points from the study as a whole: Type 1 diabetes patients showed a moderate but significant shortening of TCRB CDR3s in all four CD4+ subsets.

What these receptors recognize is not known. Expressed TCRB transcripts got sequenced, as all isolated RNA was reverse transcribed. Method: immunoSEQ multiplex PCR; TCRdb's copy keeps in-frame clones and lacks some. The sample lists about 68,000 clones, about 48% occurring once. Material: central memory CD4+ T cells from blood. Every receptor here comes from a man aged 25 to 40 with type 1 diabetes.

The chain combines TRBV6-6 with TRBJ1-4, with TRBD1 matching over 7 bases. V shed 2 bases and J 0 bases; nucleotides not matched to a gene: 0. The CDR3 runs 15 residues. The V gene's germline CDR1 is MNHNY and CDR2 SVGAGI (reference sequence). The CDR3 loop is CASSYTGATNEKLFF. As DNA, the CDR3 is TGTGCCAGCAGTTACACAGGGGCAACTAATGAAAAACTGTTTTTT.

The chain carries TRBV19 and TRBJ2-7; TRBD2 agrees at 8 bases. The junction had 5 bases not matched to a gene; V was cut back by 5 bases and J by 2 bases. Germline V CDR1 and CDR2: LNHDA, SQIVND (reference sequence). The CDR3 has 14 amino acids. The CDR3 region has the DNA TGTGCCAGTAGTTCTCCGGGAGGGGCCTACGAGCAGTACTTC. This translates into CASSSPGGAYEQYF.

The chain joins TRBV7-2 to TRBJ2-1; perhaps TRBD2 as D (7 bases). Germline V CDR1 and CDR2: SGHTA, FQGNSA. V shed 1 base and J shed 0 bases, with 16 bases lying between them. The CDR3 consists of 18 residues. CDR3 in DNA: TGTGCCAGCAGCTTAGTTGGGCGGGGGCTTAGCTCCTACAATGAGCAGTTCTTC. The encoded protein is CASSLVGRGLSSYNEQFF.

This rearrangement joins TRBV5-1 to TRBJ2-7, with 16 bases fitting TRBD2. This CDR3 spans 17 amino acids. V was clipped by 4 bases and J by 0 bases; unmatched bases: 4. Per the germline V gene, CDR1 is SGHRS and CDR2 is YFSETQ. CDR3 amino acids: CASSGGLAGGSSYEQYF. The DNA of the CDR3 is TGCGCCAGCAGCGGGGGACTAGCGGGAGGGAGCTCCTACGAGCAGTACTTC.

CDR3 coding DNA: TGTGCCAGCAGTCGTCAGGGGGGAACTGAAGCTTTCTTT. This gives the protein CASSRQGGTEAFF. The V gene is TRBV25-1, the J gene TRBJ1-1; 7 bases map to TRBD1. The V gene's germline CDR1 is MGHDK and CDR2 SYGVNS. The CDR3 contains 13 residues. The trim removed 5 bases at V and 5 bases at J, leaving 5 bases unmatched.

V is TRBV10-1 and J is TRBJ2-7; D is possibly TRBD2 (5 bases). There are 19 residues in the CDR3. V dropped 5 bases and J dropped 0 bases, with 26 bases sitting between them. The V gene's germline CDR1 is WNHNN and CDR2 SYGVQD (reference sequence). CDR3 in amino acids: CASSLTQPEAGPDSYEQYF. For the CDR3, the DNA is TGCGCCAGCAGTCTAACCCAACCCGAGGCGGGCCCTGACTCCTACGAGCAGTACTTC.

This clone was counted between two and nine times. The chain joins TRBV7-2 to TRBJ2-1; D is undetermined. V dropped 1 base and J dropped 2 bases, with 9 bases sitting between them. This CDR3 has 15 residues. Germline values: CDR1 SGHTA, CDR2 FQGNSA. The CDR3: CASSLVAQAYNEQFF. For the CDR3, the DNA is TGTGCCAGCAGCTTAGTGGCCCAGGCCTACAATGAGCAGTTCTTC.

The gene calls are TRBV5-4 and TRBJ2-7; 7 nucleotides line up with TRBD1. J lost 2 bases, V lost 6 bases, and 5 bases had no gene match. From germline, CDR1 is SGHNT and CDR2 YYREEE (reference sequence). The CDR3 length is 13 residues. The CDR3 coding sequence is TGTGCCAGCACCCTTGACAGGGCCTACGAGCAGTACTTC. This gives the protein CASTLDRAYEQYF.

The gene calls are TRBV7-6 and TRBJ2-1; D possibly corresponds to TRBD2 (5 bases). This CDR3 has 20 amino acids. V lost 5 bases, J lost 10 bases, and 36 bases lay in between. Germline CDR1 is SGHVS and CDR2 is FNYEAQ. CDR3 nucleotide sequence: TGTGCCAGCAGCCCTCAGCTAGGTTCGTTGGTGGCGCCGGGGATGAGCGAGCAGTTCTTC. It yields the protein CASSPQLGSLVAPGMSEQFF.

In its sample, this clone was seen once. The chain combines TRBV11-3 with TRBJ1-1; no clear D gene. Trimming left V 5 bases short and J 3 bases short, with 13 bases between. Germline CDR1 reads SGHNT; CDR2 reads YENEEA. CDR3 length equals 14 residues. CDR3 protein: CASSVGNGDTEAFF. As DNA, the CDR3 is TGTGCCAGCAGCGTAGGGAACGGGGACACTGAAGCTTTCTTT.

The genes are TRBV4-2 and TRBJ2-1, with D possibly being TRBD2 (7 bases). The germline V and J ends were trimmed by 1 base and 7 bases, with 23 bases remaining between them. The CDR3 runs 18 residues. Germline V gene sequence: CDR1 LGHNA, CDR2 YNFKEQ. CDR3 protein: CASSQVALEGGRSNEQFF. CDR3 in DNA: TGTGCCAGCAGCCAAGTAGCCTTGGAGGGGGGGAGGTCGAATGAGCAGTTCTTC.

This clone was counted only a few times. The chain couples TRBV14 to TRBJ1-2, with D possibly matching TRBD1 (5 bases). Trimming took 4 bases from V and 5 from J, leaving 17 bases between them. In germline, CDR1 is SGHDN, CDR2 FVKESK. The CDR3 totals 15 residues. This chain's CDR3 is CASSPGRQRVYGYTF. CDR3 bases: TGTGCCAGCAGCCCCGGAAGACAGCGGGTATATGGCTACACCTTC.

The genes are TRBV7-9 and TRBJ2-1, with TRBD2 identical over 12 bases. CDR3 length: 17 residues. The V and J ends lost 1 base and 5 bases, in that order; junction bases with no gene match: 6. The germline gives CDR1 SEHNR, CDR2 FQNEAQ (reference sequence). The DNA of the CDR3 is TGTGCCAGCAGCTTAGGGACACTAGCGGGAGGCAACAATGAGCAGTTCTTC. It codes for CASSLGTLAGGNNEQFF.

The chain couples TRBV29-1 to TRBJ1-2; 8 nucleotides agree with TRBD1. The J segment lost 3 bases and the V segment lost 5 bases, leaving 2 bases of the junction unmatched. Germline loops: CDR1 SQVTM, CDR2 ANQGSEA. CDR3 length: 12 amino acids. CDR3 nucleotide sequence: TGCAGCGTTAAGGACAGGGACTATGGCTACACCTTC. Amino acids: CSVKDRDYGYTF.

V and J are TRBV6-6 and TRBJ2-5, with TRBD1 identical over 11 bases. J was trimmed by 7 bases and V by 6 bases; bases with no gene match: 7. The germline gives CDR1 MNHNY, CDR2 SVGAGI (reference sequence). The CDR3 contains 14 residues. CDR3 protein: CASRPGQGVGTQYF. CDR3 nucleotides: TGTGCCAGCAGGCCGGGACAGGGGGTTGGGACCCAGTACTTC.

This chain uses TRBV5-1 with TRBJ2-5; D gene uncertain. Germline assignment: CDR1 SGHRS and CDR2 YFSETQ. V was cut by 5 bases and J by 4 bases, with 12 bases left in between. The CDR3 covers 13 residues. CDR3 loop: CASREPSLETQYF. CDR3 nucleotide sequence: TGCGCCAGCAGGGAGCCTAGTCTAGAGACCCAGTACTTC. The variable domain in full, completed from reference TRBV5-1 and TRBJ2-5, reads KAGVTQTPRYLIKTRGQQVTLSCSPISGHRSVSWYQQTPGQGLQFLFEYFSETQRNKGNFPGRFSGRQFSNSRSEMNVSTLELGDSALYLCASREPSLETQYFGPGTRLLVL.

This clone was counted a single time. CDR3 sequence: CASSSSQREAAQYF. The CDR3 DNA sequence: TGTGCCAGCAGCTCTTCCCAGCGGGAGGCCGCACAGTACTTC. This chain uses TRBV11-2 with TRBJ2-7; 9 bases match TRBD2. The CDR3 totals 14 residues. The trim removed 4 bases at V and 10 bases at J, leaving 11 bases unmatched. Germline V CDR1 and CDR2: SGHAT, FQNNGV. Full variable domain (missing parts from reference TRBV11-2 and TRBJ2-7): EAGVAQSPRYKIIEKRQSVAFWCNPISGHATLYWYQQILGQGPKLLIQFQNNGVVDDSQLPKDRFSAERLKGVDSTLKIQPAKLEDSAVYLCASSSSQREAAQYFGPGTRLTVT.

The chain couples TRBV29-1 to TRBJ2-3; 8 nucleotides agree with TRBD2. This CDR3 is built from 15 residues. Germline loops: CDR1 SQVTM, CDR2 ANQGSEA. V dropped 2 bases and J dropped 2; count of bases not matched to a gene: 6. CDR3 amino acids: CSVERAGANTDTQYF. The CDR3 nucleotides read TGCAGCGTTGAAAGAGCGGGGGCTAACACAGATACGCAGTATTTT.

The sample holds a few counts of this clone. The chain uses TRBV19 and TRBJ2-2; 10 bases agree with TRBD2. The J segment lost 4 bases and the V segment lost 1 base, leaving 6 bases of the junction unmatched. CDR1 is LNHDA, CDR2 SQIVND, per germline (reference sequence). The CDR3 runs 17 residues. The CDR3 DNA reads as TGTGCCAGTAGTATAGGACCTAGCGGGAGATTCACCGGGGAGCTGTTTTTT. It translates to CASSIGPSGRFTGELFF.

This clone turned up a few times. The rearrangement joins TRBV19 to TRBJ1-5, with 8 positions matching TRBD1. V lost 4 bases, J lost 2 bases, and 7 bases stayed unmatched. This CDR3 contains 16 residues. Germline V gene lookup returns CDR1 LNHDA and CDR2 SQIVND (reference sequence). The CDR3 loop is CASSNPGGMGNQPQHF. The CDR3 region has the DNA TGTGCCAGTAGTAACCCAGGGGGCATGGGCAATCAGCCCCAGCATTTT. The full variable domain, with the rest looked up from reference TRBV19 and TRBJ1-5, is DGGITQSPKYLFRKEGQNVTLSCEQNLNHDAMYWYRQDPGQGLRLIYYSQIVNDFQKGDIAEGYSVSREKKESFPLTVTSAQKNPTAFYLCASSNPGGMGNQPQHFGDGTRLSIL.

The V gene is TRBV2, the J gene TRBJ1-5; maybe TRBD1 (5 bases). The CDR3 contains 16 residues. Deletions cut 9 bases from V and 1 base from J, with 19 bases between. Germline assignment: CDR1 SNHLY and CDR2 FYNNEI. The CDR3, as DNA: TGTGCCAGTAGTCGACGGCGGGGGTCGAGCAATCAGCCCCAGCATTTT. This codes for CASSRRRGSSNQPQHF.

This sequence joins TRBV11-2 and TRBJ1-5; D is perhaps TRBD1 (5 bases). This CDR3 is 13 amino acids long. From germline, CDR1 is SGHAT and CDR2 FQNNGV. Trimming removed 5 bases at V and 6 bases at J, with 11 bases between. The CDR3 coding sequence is TGTGCCAGCAGCCCCGACAGATCTCAGCCCCAGCATTTT. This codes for CASSPDRSQPQHF.